These 6 T cell receptor beta chains originate from one sample sequenced in a study of blood T cell repertoires in COVID-19. Profiling relied on immunoSEQ multiplex PCR, and the TCRdb table lists in-frame clones only, not all of them. Of 130,000 to 150,000 clones in the sample, around 90% are singletons; the top ten hold nearly 0.95%. Sequenced: peripheral blood. These receptor sequences come from a woman aged 45-60 years with acute or convalescent COVID-19.

This chain connects TRBV12-3 or TRBV12-4 to TRBJ2-1; weak D call: TRBD2 (6 bases). The CDR3 sequence is 12 residues long. The V end lost 6 bases, the J end lost 10 bases, and 13 bases lay between the germline ends. The CDR3 sequence: CASSRGAGEQFF. The CDR3 coding sequence is TGTGCCAGCAGCCGCGGGGCAGGAGAGCAGTTCTTC.

The chain carries TRBV24-1 and TRBJ1-4; D might be TRBD1 (5 bases). The CDR3 loop spans 14 amino acids. The V gene's germline CDR1 is KGHDR and CDR2 SFDVKD. Trimming removed 3 bases at V and 10 bases at J, with 14 bases between. The CDR3 DNA is TGTGCCACCAGTGATGGGGGACTTAGTGGAAAACTGTTTTTT. Amino acid sequence: CATSDGGLSGKLFF.

The chain links TRBV3-1 (or the pseudogene TRBV3-2) to TRBJ2-3; 7 bases are a match to TRBD1. CDR3 length equals 16 residues. V trimming: 0 bases; J trimming: 3 bases; junction bases outside the gene matches: 6. Germline values: CDR1 LGHDT, CDR2 YNNKEL (reference sequence). This CDR3 reads CASSQETQQGTDTQYF. In DNA, the CDR3 is TGTGCCAGCAGCCAAGAGACCCAACAGGGGACAGATACGCAGTATTTT.

The chain recombines TRBV30 with TRBJ2-7; possible D gene TRBD2, 6 bases. The CDR3 has 14 amino acids. CDR1 is GTSNPN and CDR2 is SVGIG in the germline V gene (reference sequence). Trimming cost V 1 base and J 3 bases, with 13 bases left between them. The DNA of the CDR3 is TGTGCCTGGAGTGCTGGGGGACTGGTCTACGAGCAGTACTTC. Amino acid sequence: CAWSAGGLVYEQYF. Filled out from reference TRBV30 and TRBJ2-7, the complete variable domain reads SQTIHQWPATLVQPVGSPLSLECTVEGTSNPNLYWYRQAAGRGLQLLFYSVGIGQISSEVPQNLSASRPQDRQFILSSKKLLLSDSGFYLCAWSAGGLVYEQYFGPGTRLTVT.

This chain connects TRBV19 to TRBJ2-6; maybe TRBD1 (6 bases). V dropped 6 bases and J dropped 0 bases, with 18 bases sitting between them. CDR1 LNHDA and CDR2 SQIVND come from the germline V gene (reference sequence). This CDR3 comprises 18 residues. In DNA form, the CDR3 reads TGTGCCAGTAGAGGACAGAGTACCGAGTCCTCTGGGGCCAACGTCCTGACTTTC. It encodes CASRGQSTESSGANVLTF.

In its sample, this clone was seen a few times. The chain has TRBV27 and TRBJ2-7, with D possibly matching TRBD2 (5 bases). Germline V gene lookup returns CDR1 MNHEY and CDR2 SMNVEV (reference sequence). The CDR3 spans 14 residues. Trimming stripped 1 base from V and 1 base from J, with 8 bases between. DNA of the CDR3: TGTGCCAGCAGTTTATGGCCGGGATCCTACGAGCAGTACTTC. Its translation: CASSLWPGSYEQYF.